The 20 T cell receptor beta chains below come from one sample, sequenced in a study of shared clonotypes between healthy human individuals (dated by TCRdb to the early 2020s). For the CD8 naive samples, CD45RO-negative cells were positively selected for CCR7, yielding a CD45RA+CCR7+ population from which TemRA cells were excluded. Library preparation used the immunoSEQ multiplex PCR assay. Entries here come from immuneACCESS through TCRdb and include only in-frame sequences with V and J called. Some clones fail to appear in such tables; in the studies checked, an unresolved V gene covers under half of the shortfall, and the cause of the remainder is unknown. The sample profile shows about 590,000 clones; around 95% of them were found once. Of the sample, approximately 0.1% falls within the top ten clones. Sequenced sample: naive CD8+ T cells sorted from blood. The cell subset or site label of this sample denotes: CD45RA+CCR7+. These receptors all stem from a woman aged 30 to 39 in good health.

On this clone: Within the sample, other DNA sequences also encode this same CDR3. This sequence joins TRBV27 and TRBJ2-3; 14 nucleotides agree with TRBD2. V dropped 5 bases and J dropped 5; count of bases not matched to a gene: 3. Germline CDR1 and CDR2: MNHEY and SMNVEV (reference sequence). CDR3 length equals 15 residues. The CDR3 spells CASSPGTSGRDTQYF. The DNA for the CDR3 is TGTGCCAGCAGTCCAGGGACTAGCGGGAGAGATACGCAGTATTTT.

The chain couples TRBV11-2 to TRBJ2-3; D ambiguous. Deletions cut 0 bases from V and 0 bases from J, with 13 bases between. The CDR3 sequence is 17 residues long. CDR1 is SGHAT and CDR2 is FQNNGV in the germline V gene. For the CDR3, the DNA is TGTGCCAGCAGCTTAGATGGTAGTCCAGCTAGCACAGATACGCAGTATTTT. It specifies CASSLDGSPASTDTQYF.

The V and J genes are TRBV5-1 and TRBJ1-1; D is uncertain. This CDR3 contains 14 residues. Trimming cost V 1 base and J 3 bases, with 10 bases left between them. Germline loops: CDR1 SGHRS, CDR2 YFSETQ. Written as DNA, the CDR3 is TGCGCCAGCAGCTTGTTCATGGGGTACACTGAAGCTTTCTTT. It yields the protein CASSLFMGYTEAFF.

V is TRBV6-1 and J is TRBJ1-2, with unresolved D. Trimming shortened V by 2 bases and J by 6 bases, and 4 bases separated the two germline ends. Germline V CDR1 and CDR2: MNHNS, SASEGT. The CDR3 totals 11 residues. The CDR3: CASSESNGYTF. The CDR3 nucleotides read TGTGCCAGCAGTGAATCAAATGGCTACACCTTC.

The chain uses TRBV27 and TRBJ2-7, with TRBD1 identical over 8 bases. The CDR3 length is 14 residues. CDR1 and CDR2 (germline): MNHEY, SMNVEV (reference sequence). V shed 6 bases and J 2 bases; nucleotides not matched to a gene: 6. The CDR3 loop reads CASRPGQVTYEQYF. CDR3 DNA: TGTGCCAGCAGGCCGGGACAGGTCACCTACGAGCAGTACTTC.

This rearrangement joins TRBV29-1 to TRBJ1-2; possible D gene TRBD1, 5 bases. This CDR3 is built from 16 residues. Per the germline V gene, CDR1 is SQVTM and CDR2 is ANQGSEA. V lost 3 bases and J lost 2, with 19 bases in between. Written as DNA, the CDR3 is TGCAGCGTTGACACCACAAACACAGGATTGAACTATGGCTACACCTTC. Protein: CSVDTTNTGLNYGYTF.

V usage is TRBV6-6 and J usage is TRBJ1-1; D gene ambiguous. Germline V gene sequence: CDR1 MNHNY, CDR2 SVGAGI (reference sequence). V was pared by 2 bases and J by 4 bases, with 8 bases between. CDR3 length: 13 residues. CDR3 in amino acids: CASSYLRGTEAFF. The CDR3 DNA reads TGTGCCAGCAGTTACCTACGGGGCACTGAAGCTTTCTTT.

Worth noting for this clone: This same CDR3 is encoded by further DNA sequences in the sample. The chain recombines TRBV19 with TRBJ2-1; perhaps TRBD2 as D (6 bases). Trimming took off 3 bases at V and 7 bases at J, with 10 bases between the two ends. CDR1 and CDR2 (germline): LNHDA, SQIVND (reference sequence). CDR3 length: 13 amino acids. CDR3 coding DNA: TGTGCCAGTAGTATGGGGCTAGCGAATGAGCAGTTCTTC. This encodes CASSMGLANEQFF.

The chain employs TRBV4-1 and TRBJ2-7; tentatively, D is TRBD2 (6 bases). V was trimmed by 4 bases and J by 1 base, leaving 11 bases between them. CDR1 and CDR2 (germline): MGHRA, YSYEKL. The CDR3 totals 14 residues. DNA of the CDR3: TGCGCCAGCAGCCCTTTCGGGAGTTCCTACGAGCAGTACTTC. This sequence encodes CASSPFGSSYEQYF.

The chain joins TRBV27 to TRBJ2-7; 10 bases are shared with TRBD1. Trimming at V came to 5 bases and at J to 0 bases, leaving 13 bases not matched to a gene. Germline loops: CDR1 MNHEY, CDR2 SMNVEV (reference sequence). This CDR3 has 18 amino acids. The CDR3 DNA reads TGTGCCAGCAGTGCCTTAGAACCGGGACAGGGGTACTCCTACGAGCAGTACTTC. It encodes CASSALEPGQGYSYEQYF.

The V call is TRBV27, the J call TRBJ2-2, with 11 nucleotides matching TRBD1. The CDR3 sequence is 14 residues long. Germline trimming cut 6 bases from V and 7 bases from J; bases unmatched to any gene: 4. The germline V gene has CDR1 MNHEY and CDR2 SMNVEV (reference sequence). The CDR3 coding sequence is TGTGCCAGCAGACCGGGACAGGGGGTCGGGGAGCTGTTTTTT. It codes for CASRPGQGVGELFF.

This rearrangement joins TRBV7-8 to TRBJ2-2; no definite D call. Trimming stripped 1 base from V and 0 bases from J, with 6 bases between. From germline, CDR1 is SGHVS and CDR2 FQNEAQ. This CDR3 region has 15 residues. In nucleotides, the CDR3 is TGTGCCAGCAGCTTAGGACAAGCGAACACCGGGGAGCTGTTTTTT. Its translation: CASSLGQANTGELFF.

The CDR3 here is CASSFQGVYTGELFF. CDR3 coding DNA: TGTGCCAGCAGTTTTCAAGGGGTGTACACCGGGGAGCTGTTTTTT. The chain carries TRBV27 and TRBJ2-2, with a possible D match to TRBD1 (5 bases). CDR3 length: 15 residues. The germline CDR1 and CDR2 sequences are MNHEY and SMNVEV (reference sequence). V gave up 3 bases and J gave up 3 bases, with 11 bases separating them.

This chain links TRBV10-3 with TRBJ1-2; D uncertain. Germline V gene lookup returns CDR1 ENHRY and CDR2 SYGVKD. This CDR3 has 13 residues. With 5 bases removed from V and 0 bases from J, the gap between germline ends came to 7 bases. CDR3 nucleotide sequence: TGTGCCATCAGTCACGGGGCTAACTATGGCTACACCTTC. It translates to CAISHGANYGYTF.

This chain links TRBV9 with TRBJ2-7; TRBD2 might be the D (7 bases). The V gene's germline CDR1 is SGDLS and CDR2 YYNGEE. This CDR3 spans 16 amino acids. V was pared by 0 bases and J by 5 bases, with 18 bases between. In nucleotides, the CDR3 is TGTGCCAGCAGCGTAGAGGGGGGGCTGACAGACCACGAGCAGTACTTC. This gives the protein CASSVEGGLTDHEQYF.

The chain couples TRBV10-2 to TRBJ2-7; unclear D gene. Deletions cut 2 bases from V and 6 bases from J, with 5 bases between. The CDR3 extends over 11 amino acids. Germline V gene sequence: CDR1 WSHSY, CDR2 SAAADI. DNA of the CDR3: TGCGCCAGCAGTGAGAGGGTCGAGCAGTACTTC. Its protein product is CASSERVEQYF.

The V call is TRBV5-6, the J call TRBJ2-3; 9 positions match TRBD2. After removal of 5 bases from V and 2 bases from J, the junction contained 9 bases not matched to a gene. In germline, CDR1 is SGHDT, CDR2 YYEEEE. The CDR3 extends over 16 amino acids. The CDR3: CASSLAGGPPTDTQYF. CDR3 bases: TGTGCCAGCAGTCTCGCGGGAGGGCCTCCCACAGATACGCAGTATTTT.

The V gene is TRBV27, the J gene TRBJ2-7; 10 nucleotides align to TRBD1. Trimming took 10 bases from V and 6 from J; bases not matched to a gene: 21. The CDR3 is made up of 17 amino acids. Germline V CDR1 and CDR2: MNHEY, SMNVEV (reference sequence). For the CDR3, the DNA is TGTGCCACCCAAACGGGGGTCGGGACAGGGGATTTTCGCGAGCAGTACTTC. This translates into CATQTGVGTGDFREQYF.

For the CDR3, the DNA is TGCGCCAGCAGTGCCGCCATGAACACTGAAGCTTTCTTT. Residues: CASSAAMNTEAFF. The V and J genes are TRBV10-1 and TRBJ1-1; D is unresolved. The germline V and J ends were trimmed by 4 bases and 0 bases, with 6 bases remaining between them. The CDR3 has 13 residues. Germline V gene lookup returns CDR1 WNHNN and CDR2 SYGVQD (reference sequence).

The chain couples TRBV20-1 to TRBJ2-3, with D uncertain. The CDR3 spans 11 residues. V lost 3 bases and J 0 bases, leaving 1 base between the germline ends. CDR1 and CDR2 (germline): DFQATT, SNEGSKA (reference sequence). The DNA of the CDR3 is TGCAGTGCTAGGAGCACAGATACGCAGTATTTT. This translates into CSARSTDTQYF.